This T cell receptor beta chain was sequenced during a study of blood T cell repertoires in COVID-19. Study overall: The study drew acute and convalescent COVID-19 samples from the United States, Italy and Spain. T cells, B-cell-depleted T cells, or PBMCs supplied cDNA or gDNA.

V was clipped by 1 base and J by 8 bases, with 9 bases between them. CDR1 and CDR2 (germline): SGHDT, YYEEEE. The CDR3 is made up of 12 amino acids. Clones were read by immunoSEQ multiplex PCR, and TCRdb kept only the in-frame ones, dropping some. Among 120,000 to 150,000 clones listed, approximately 86% were seen once. The sequencing sample was made of peripheral blood. This chain connects TRBV5-6 to TRBJ1-2, with D uncertain. The receptor was derived from a human donor in a cohort sampled during active COVID-19. The CDR3 sequence: CASSLRTTGYTF. CDR3 DNA sequence: TGTGCCAGCAGCTTGAGGACTACGGGCTACACCTTC.